What follows describes a single T cell receptor (beta chain). This clone was seen a single time. There is no known antigen for this receptor. No base qualities exist here, and no much larger clone lies one base off it. The sample belongs to a study of cytomegalovirus exposure and HLA in healthy donors (dated by TCRdb to 2016 to 2017). Background for the entire study: An earlier analysis of approximately 600 of the donors reported 250 to 350 Gb of sequence data and some 120 million unique TCR beta sequences from roughly 200 million T cells. The T cell repertoires of some 700 subjects were profiled by immunosequencing and related to cytomegalovirus serostatus. In addition to the first cohort of about 650 subjects, a separate validation cohort of 120 different subjects was used. HLA typing included class I and class II loci at four-digit resolution. Donor age, sex, ethnicity and CMV serostatus were compiled together with the repertoire data. The later analysis used no new phenotypic data to find candidate immune exposures, relying instead on TCR beta sequences and their occurrence across donors. Roughly 5 DR-DQ haplotypes were handled as single units for association and clustering because linkage in the cohort was strong. The study combined high-throughput TCR immunosequencing, statistical association of individual TCRs with disease status, and machine learning to predict cytomegalovirus infection status. Typing coverage differed by locus: A, B, C, DRB1 and DQB1 were typed in about 620-630 donors, DQA1 in 500 to 550, DPA1 in 606, and DPB1 in around 490. All discovery cohort repertoires had been generated on a single sequencing platform. An earlier analysis of some 500 of the donors used high-throughput TCR beta sequencing to judge whether each TCR beta V gene segment behaved as functional or pseudogenic. Of the roughly 400 genotyped donors, approximately 80% fell in the genetic ancestry cluster associated with self-reported Caucasian donors. A later genetic analysis took genome-wide SNP genotypes for about three fifths of the 666 donors and used that subset as a discovery cohort. Roughly 310 gigabases of sequencing data and 70 million to 85 million unique TCR sequences were included in an early release covering 550 to 650 HLA-typed donors. Across about 370 genotyped donors of the cohort, an average of about 250,000 unique TCR beta nucleotide sequences per donor were sequenced, and roughly 20% of those sequences were non-productive. The study was designed to test whether signatures of past pathogen exposure could be identified by cataloging public T cell receptors. To study patterns of TCR occurrence, a later analysis re-analyzed previously published TCR beta repertoires from 666 donors and added high-resolution HLA genotyping.

Measured from the cysteine to the phenylalanine, the CDR3 is 15 residues long. Only the CDR3 part of the read is kept: 45 bases, read in frame from the first base. Trimming takes 6 bases off V and 0 bases off J; junction bases not matched to a gene: 8. CDR1 is given as MNHEY and CDR2 as SVGAGI, both from the germline V gene. Library preparation employed the immunoSEQ multiplex PCR assay. For the multiplex PCR, a mixture combining 60 forward primers for TCR Vbeta segments and 13 reverse primers for TCR Jbeta segments was used. The CDR3 region of rearranged TCR beta genes was amplified from genomic DNA with a multiplex PCR assay. The Illumina HiSeq System was used to sequence the amplified TCR beta libraries as 87-base-pair reads. In the authors' own workflow: A later analysis tallied tens of millions of unique TCR beta chains across the 640 or so repertoires, and about 12 million of those chains were shared by two or more donors. To remove PCR and sequencing errors, raw reads were error-corrected and collapsed into unique sequences using a nearest-neighbor algorithm that merged closely related sequences. Alignment of CDR3 sequences to IMGT reference sequences was used to assign V, D and J gene segments. For a sequence to be retained, at least a six-nucleotide match to both a V gene segment and a J gene segment was required. A rearrangement was called productive if the CDR3 had no stop codons and remained in frame with V and J, and every other rearrangement was called non-productive. CDR3 was defined by IMGT convention, running from the second conserved V-encoded cysteine to the conserved J-encoded phenylalanine. The earlier analysis of about 590 of the donors excluded sequences that lacked an unambiguous match to a single V gene segment. An earlier analysis of several hundred of the donors called V segments functional above 56.7% productive rearrangements and segregating when the between-donor standard deviation exceeded 5%. A statistical classification framework was developed to diagnose cytomegalovirus status using the catalog of TCR beta chain sequences. V and J gene assignment, in a later analysis, came from comparing TCR nucleotide sequences with IMGT/GENE-DB human TR gene sequences. The TCRdist pipeline was used in a later analysis to assign CDR3 sequences and most-parsimonious VDJ recombination scenarios. A later analysis defined each TCR beta chain by its CDR3 amino acid sequence plus V-gene family, and excluded reads lacking a unique V-gene family. As a way to deal with suspected cross-contamination and a sequencing artifact, a later analysis dropped approximately 590 nucleotide sequences that were highly shared and had low generation probability. For each public chain, a later analysis derived a clonal expansion index from normalized ranks of inferred template counts within each repertoire. A later analysis computed generation probabilities with a VDJ recombination model fitted to out-of-frame rearrangements, and checked the results against IGoR. Hypergeometric tests were used in a later analysis to score TCR-TCR, TCR-HLA and TCR-CMV co-occurrence, with a repertoire-size bias correction applied to the TCR pairs. A later analysis estimated false discovery rates by permuting HLA or CMV assignments 20 times. In a later analysis, co-occurring TCRs were grouped using DBSCAN, with TCRdist sequence similarity added in when clustering inside HLA-allele-positive subsets. For co-occurrence clustering, repertoires with fewer than 30,000 or more than 120,000 public chains were excluded, along with a handful of repertoires with anomalous nucleotide sharing. TCRdb retrieved this table from immuneACCESS and kept in-frame rearrangements only. Not all clones are present; in checked studies, unresolved V genes account for under half, and no reason is known for the remainder. V, J and clone size are those of that table, while D and trimming were read from the DNA. Within this sample are about 190,000 clones, with 82% of them counted one time only. Around 0.8% of the sample goes to the ten largest clones.

What the research found in general, with its limitations: In the study, 150 to 200 TCR beta chains were listed as associated with cytomegalovirus. In this cohort, only TCR beta chains were sequenced, and detectable features were limited by the absence of alpha or paired-chain data. The authors suggested that the approach could potentially be generalized to other disease states and immunological phenotypes. The earlier analysis of 587 of the donors excluded some 16 rarely observed V segments, including chromosome 9 orphons, because counts were too low. In an earlier analysis of 587 of the donors, most TCR beta V segments were observed in productive rearrangements about 90% or about 30% of the time, broadly matching IMGT annotations. While some public TCRs were present in many individuals, most TCR sequences turned up only very rarely across donors. A later analysis associated about 18,000 TCR beta sequences with specific HLA alleles at a false discovery rate of 0.05. Correlated functional status among segregating V segments might be attributable to linkage disequilibrium, but an unknown experimental factor could not be ruled out. In a later analysis, HLA-associated TCR beta chains were found to be more clonally expanded and to have lower generation probabilities than equally common non-associated chains. A few of the identified cytomegalovirus-associated TCR beta chains were confirmed in vitro to be specific for cytomegalovirus antigens. The classifier was reported to diagnose cytomegalovirus status with high specificity and sensitivity in both the original cohort and the validation cohort. A later analysis found that TCR association rates varied across HLA loci, with DRB1 alleles showing the most associated TCRs and HLA-C alleles the fewest. Some IMGT-functional V segments, including TRBV6-2 and TRBV6-3, could not be distinguished by the 87-base-pair reads and were therefore excluded. A later genetic analysis reported fewer N-insertions in productive TCRs among donors in an Asian-associated ancestry cluster than the approximately 670-donor mean. A cluster of highly shared sequence variants was judged likely to be a technical artifact of the sequencing pipeline. For the cohort, immune exposure information was limited to CMV serostatus. V-gene and J-gene trimming of TCR beta chains was associated with a missense DCLRE1C variant in a later genetic analysis, and the association was replicated in an independent cohort. In a later analysis, most CMV-associated TCR beta chains were found to appear HLA-restricted, with HLA associations seemingly driven largely by CMV exposure. Roughly uniform sequencing depth across donors was assumed in presence/absence analyses, although this assumption may not hold. Several of the top co-occurrence clusters appeared to be linked to parvovirus B19, influenza, CMV and Epstein-Barr virus, according to a later analysis. Because some donors lacked HLA typing at each locus, the association tests relied only on the typed subset. Strong co-occurrence of HLA alleles, especially DR and DQ, made assigning TCR associations to individual alleles difficult. A further reported finding was that TCR beta sequences accurately predicted the HLA-A and HLA-B alleles for most subjects in the first cohort.

The cohort consisted of some 730 healthy bone marrow donors. At the time of sampling, every cohort member was nominally healthy, though immune exposures that went unrecorded were likely present. The donor was CMV seronegative and belonged to the group of several hundred seronegative cohort members. A peripheral blood sample was provided by each donor, and peripheral blood mononuclear cells were used for TCR beta sequencing. The Qiagen DNeasy Blood Extraction Kit was used to extract genomic DNA from the blood cell samples. The TCR sequence derives from a woman aged 18 to 35 in good health and CMV-seronegative. Material: PBMCs. The V and J segments used are TRBV6-5 and TRBJ2-7, and TRBD1 aligns with 7 junction nucleotides. The sequenced DNA is TGTGCCAGCAGGAAGGGACAGCCAAGCTCCTACGAGCAGTACTTC. This is translated as CASRKGQPSSYEQYF.